This T cell receptor beta chain was observed in a study of T cell responses to AZD1222 COVID-19 vaccine. CDR1 SQVTM and CDR2 ANQGSEA come from the germline V gene. Trimming removed 5 bases from V and 3 bases from J, with 16 bases in between. This CDR3 region has 14 residues. Points on this clone: Its antigen is not identified.

Method: immunoSEQ multiplex PCR; TCRdb's copy keeps in-frame clones and lacks some. Found here are fewer than 200,000 clones, over 85% of them singletons; the top ten hold around 1.7%. Whole-study findings and limits: The sample set comprised mostly white British donors with more females, and clonal diversity was possibly underestimated.

The chain is built from TRBV29-1 and TRBJ1-1; no definite D call. The starting material was peripheral blood, obtained on day 0 of AZD1222 vaccination. The clonotype originates from an adult in good health. The CDR3 DNA sequence: TGCAGCGTTTCCGGACGGCCTTGGGACACTGAAGCTTTCTTT. Translated, it gives CSVSGRPWDTEAFF.